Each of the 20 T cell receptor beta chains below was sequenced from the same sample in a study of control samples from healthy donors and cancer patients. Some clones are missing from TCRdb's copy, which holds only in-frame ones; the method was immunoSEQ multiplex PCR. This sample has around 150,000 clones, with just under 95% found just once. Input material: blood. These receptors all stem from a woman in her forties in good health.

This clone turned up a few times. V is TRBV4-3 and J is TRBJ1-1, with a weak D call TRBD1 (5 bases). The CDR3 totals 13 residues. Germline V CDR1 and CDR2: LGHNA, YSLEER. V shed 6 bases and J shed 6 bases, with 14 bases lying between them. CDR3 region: CASSPGKSPEAFF. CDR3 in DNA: TGCGCCAGCAGTCCAGGGAAGAGTCCTGAAGCTTTCTTT.

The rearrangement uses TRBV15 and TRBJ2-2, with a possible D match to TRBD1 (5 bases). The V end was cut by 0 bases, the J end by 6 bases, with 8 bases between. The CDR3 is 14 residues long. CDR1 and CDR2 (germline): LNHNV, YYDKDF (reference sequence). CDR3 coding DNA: TGTGCCACCAGCAGAGATAGGGGCCCCGGGGAGCTGTTTTTT. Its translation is CATSRDRGPGELFF.

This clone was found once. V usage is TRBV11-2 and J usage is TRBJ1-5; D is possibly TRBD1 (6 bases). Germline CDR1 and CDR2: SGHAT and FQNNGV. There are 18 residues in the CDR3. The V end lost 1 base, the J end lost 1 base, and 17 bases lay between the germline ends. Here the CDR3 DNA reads TGTGCCAGCAGCTTAGCCGGGGGTTATAGGGGGAGCAATCAGCCCCAGCATTTT. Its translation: CASSLAGGYRGSNQPQHF.

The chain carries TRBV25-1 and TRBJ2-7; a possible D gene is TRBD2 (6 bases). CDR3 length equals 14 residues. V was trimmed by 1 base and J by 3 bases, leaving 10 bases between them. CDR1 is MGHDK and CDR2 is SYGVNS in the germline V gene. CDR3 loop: CASSEFGGIYEQYF. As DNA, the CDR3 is TGTGCCAGCAGTGAATTCGGCGGGATCTACGAGCAGTACTTC.

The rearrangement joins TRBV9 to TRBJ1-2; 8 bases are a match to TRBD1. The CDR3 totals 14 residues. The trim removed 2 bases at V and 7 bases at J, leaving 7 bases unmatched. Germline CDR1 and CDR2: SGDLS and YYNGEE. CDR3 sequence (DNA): TGTGCCAGCAGCGTGGTCGACAGGGGAGGTGGCTACACCTTC. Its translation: CASSVVDRGGGYTF.

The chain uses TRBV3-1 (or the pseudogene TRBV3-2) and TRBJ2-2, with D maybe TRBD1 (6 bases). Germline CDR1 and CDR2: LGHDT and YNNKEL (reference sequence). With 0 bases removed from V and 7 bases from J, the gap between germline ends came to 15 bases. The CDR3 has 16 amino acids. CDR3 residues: CASSQEGRGRIGELFF. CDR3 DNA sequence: TGTGCCAGCAGCCAAGAGGGCAGGGGACGAATCGGGGAGCTGTTTTTT.

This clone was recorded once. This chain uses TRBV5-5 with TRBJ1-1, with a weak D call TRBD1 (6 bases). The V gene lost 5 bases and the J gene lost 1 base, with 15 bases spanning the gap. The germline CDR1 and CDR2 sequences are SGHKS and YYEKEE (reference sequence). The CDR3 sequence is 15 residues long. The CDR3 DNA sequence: TGTGCCAGCAGTTTTACAGGGAACCCGAACACTGAAGCTTTCTTT. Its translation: CASSFTGNPNTEAFF.

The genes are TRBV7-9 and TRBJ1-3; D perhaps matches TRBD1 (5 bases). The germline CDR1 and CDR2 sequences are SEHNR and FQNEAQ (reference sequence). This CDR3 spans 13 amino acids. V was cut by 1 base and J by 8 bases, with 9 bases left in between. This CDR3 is CASSLEGRDTIYF. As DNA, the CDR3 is TGTGCCAGCAGCTTAGAGGGACGCGACACCATATATTTT.

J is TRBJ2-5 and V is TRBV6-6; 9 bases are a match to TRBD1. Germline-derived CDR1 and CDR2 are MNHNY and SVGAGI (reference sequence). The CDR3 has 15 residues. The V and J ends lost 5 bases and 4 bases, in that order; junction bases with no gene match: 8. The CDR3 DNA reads TGTGCCAGCAGTGGAACAGGGGGCTTCACAGAGACCCAGTACTTC. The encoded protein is CASSGTGGFTETQYF.

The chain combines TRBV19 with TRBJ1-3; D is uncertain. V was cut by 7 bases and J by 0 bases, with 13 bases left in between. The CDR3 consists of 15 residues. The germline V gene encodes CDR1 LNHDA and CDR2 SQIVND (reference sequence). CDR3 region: CASTTQRSSGNTIYF. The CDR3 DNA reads TGTGCCAGTACTACCCAGAGATCCTCTGGAAACACCATATATTTT. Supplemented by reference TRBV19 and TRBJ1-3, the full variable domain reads DGGITQSPKYLFRKEGQNVTLSCEQNLNHDAMYWYRQDPGQGLRLIYYSQIVNDFQKGDIAEGYSVSREKKESFPLTVTSAQKNPTAFYLCASTTQRSSGNTIYFGEGSWLTVV.

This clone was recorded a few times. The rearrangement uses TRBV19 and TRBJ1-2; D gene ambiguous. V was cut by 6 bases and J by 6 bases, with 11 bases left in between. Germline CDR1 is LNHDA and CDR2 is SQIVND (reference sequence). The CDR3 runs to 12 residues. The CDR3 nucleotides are TGTGCCAGTAGGACTGGAAGGAATGGCTACACCTTC. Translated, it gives CASRTGRNGYTF.

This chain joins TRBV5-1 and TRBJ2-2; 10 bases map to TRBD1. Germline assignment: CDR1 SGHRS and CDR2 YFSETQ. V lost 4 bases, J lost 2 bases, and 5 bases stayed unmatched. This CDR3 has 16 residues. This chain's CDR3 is CASSGRDRGNTGELFF. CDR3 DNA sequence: TGCGCCAGCAGCGGCCGGGACAGGGGAAACACCGGGGAGCTGTTTTTT. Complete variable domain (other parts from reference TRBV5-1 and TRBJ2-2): KAGVTQTPRYLIKTRGQQVTLSCSPISGHRSVSWYQQTPGQGLQFLFEYFSETQRNKGNFPGRFSGRQFSNSRSEMNVSTLELGDSALYLCASSGRDRGNTGELFFGEGSRLTVL.

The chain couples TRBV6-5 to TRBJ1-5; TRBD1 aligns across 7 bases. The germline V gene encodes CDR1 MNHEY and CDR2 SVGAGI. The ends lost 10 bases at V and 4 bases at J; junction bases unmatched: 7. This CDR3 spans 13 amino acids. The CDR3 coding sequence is TGTGCCACCATGGGACAGAAAAATCAGCCCCAGCATTTT. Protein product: CATMGQKNQPQHF.

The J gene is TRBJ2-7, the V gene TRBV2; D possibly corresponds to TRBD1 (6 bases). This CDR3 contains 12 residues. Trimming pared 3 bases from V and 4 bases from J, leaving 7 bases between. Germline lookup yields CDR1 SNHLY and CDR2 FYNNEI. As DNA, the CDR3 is TGTGCCAGCAGTGACAGGGGTTACGAGCAGTACTTC. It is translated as CASSDRGYEQYF.

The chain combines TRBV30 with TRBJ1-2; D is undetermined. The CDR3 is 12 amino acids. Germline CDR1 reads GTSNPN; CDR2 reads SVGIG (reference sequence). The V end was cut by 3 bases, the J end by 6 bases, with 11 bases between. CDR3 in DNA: TGTGCCTGGAGGAGGGCCTGGCATGGCTACACCTTC. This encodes CAWRRAWHGYTF.

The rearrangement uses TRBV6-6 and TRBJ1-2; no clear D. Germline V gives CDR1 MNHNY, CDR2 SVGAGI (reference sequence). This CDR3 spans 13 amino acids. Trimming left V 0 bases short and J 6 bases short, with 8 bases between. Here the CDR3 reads CASSYSRVDGYTF. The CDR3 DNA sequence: TGTGCCAGCAGTTACTCGAGGGTTGATGGCTACACCTTC.

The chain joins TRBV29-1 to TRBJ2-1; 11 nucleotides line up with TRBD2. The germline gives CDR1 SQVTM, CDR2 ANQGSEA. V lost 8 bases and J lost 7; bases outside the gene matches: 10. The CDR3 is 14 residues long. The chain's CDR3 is CSTRLAGGPNEQFF. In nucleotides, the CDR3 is TGCAGCACCCGTTTAGCGGGAGGGCCGAATGAGCAGTTCTTC.

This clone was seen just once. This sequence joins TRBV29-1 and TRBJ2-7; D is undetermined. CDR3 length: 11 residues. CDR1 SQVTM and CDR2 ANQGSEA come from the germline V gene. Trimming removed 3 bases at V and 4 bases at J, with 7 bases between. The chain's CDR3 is CSVETVYEQYF. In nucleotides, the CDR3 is TGCAGCGTTGAGACCGTATACGAGCAGTACTTC.

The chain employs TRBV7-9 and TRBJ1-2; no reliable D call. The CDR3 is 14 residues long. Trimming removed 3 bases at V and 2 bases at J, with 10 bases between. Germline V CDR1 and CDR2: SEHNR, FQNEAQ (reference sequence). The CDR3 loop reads CASSFAASNYGYTF. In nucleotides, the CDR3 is TGTGCCAGCAGCTTTGCAGCCTCGAACTATGGCTACACCTTC.

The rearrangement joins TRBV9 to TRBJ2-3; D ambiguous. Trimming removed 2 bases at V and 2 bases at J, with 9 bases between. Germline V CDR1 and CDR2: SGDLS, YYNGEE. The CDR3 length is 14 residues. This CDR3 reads CASSVQYYTDTQYF. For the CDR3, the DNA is TGTGCCAGCAGCGTCCAGTACTACACAGATACGCAGTATTTT.